Described below is a single T cell receptor (beta chain) sequence and its context. The target antigen is unknown. The sample comes from a study of blood T cells in healthy people across ages. The CDR3 length is 15 residues. The V gene's germline CDR1 is SQVTM and CDR2 ANQGSEA. With a J-beta primer mix and a sample-barcoded 5' primer, a second PCR ran about 7 to 12 cycles. All samples gave at least 2.5 million CDR3-containing paired-end reads. MiXCR, run by TCRdb on the 5' RACE reads, gives a single entry per CDR3 protein. The table shows 1.5 million to 2 million distinct CDR3 sequences, with roughly 28% occurring only once. Study-level findings and limits: Shifts in expanded clonotypes may have been confounded by donor CMV status, which was unknown. More naive CD4+ cells and higher diversity marked long-lived donors relative to aged donors.

The sequence came from a woman aged 25 to 45 in good health. V is TRBV29-1 and J is TRBJ2-5, with 8 bases matching TRBD2. The J call could be wrong; TRBJ2-7 is a better fit for the DNA end. The material sequenced was blood. The CDR3 nucleotides read TGCAGCGTTCGACCTTCTGGGGGACTAGTACCCGAGCAGTACTTC. Protein: CSVRPSGGLVPEQYF.